Below are 21 T cell receptor beta chains sequenced from a single sample in a study of T cell repertoires in cytomegalovirus infection. TCRdb reprocessed the reads via MiXCR and lists one record per CDR3 protein. The sample records about 920,000 distinct CDR3 sequences, around a third being singletons. Their antigens remain unidentified. The sequences come from cultured CD8+ T cells from PBMCs, collected from culture after CMV antigen stimulation. The source is a human donor in good health (CMV status not recorded). Some clones in this sample may be carry-over from other donors' samples.

This chain connects TRBV2 to TRBJ2-1; no definite D call. The CDR3 totals 16 residues. Trimming removed 1 base from V and 10 bases from J, with 20 bases in between. Germline assignment: CDR1 SNHLY and CDR2 FYNNEI. CDR3 sequence reads: CASSEEEAHGLDEQFF. In nucleotides, the CDR3 is TGTGCCAGCAGTGAAGAAGAGGCTCATGGCCTAGACGAGCAGTTCTTC.

This clonotype occurred a few times. V is TRBV11-2 and J is TRBJ1-1; possible D gene TRBD1, 6 bases. This CDR3 has 16 amino acids. Trimming took off 6 bases at V and 5 bases at J, with 22 bases between the two ends. Germline V gene data show CDR1 as SGHAT and CDR2 as FQNNGV. Here the CDR3 reads CASRPYRTRGNTEAFF. CDR3 DNA: TGTGCCAGCAGACCATACAGGACGAGGGGGAATACTGAAGCTTTCTTT.

In its sample, this clonotype was seen a few times. The chain's CDR3 is CASSYTRTSGINTDTQYF. DNA of the CDR3: TGTGCCAGCAGTTACACCCGGACTAGCGGAATCAACACAGATACGCAGTATTTT. The chain carries TRBV6-2 or TRBV6-3 and TRBJ2-3; 10 bases align to TRBD2. This CDR3 is built from 18 residues. Per germline, CDR1 MNHEY and CDR2 SVGEGT. The trim removed 2 bases at V and 2 bases at J, leaving 10 bases unmatched.

The chain combines TRBV4-2 with TRBJ2-1; D possibly corresponds to TRBD2 (5 bases). Germline V lookup: CDR1 LGHNA, CDR2 YNFKEQ. The CDR3 runs to 15 residues. V was pared by 0 bases and J by 3 bases, with 9 bases between. CDR3 amino acids: CASSQETGFYNEQFF. CDR3 sequence (DNA): TGTGCCAGCAGCCAAGAGACGGGGTTCTACAATGAGCAGTTCTTC.

The chain joins TRBV27 to TRBJ2-7; a weak D match, TRBD1 (5 bases). V lost 3 bases and J lost 2, with 14 bases in between. Germline V gene lookup returns CDR1 MNHEY and CDR2 SMNVEV (reference sequence). This CDR3 has 15 residues. CDR3 bases: TGTGCCAGCAGTTTTAAGGGGTTAGGAACCTACGAGCAGTACGTC. Its translation: CASSFKGLGTYEQYV.

This clonotype has a handful of counts. The rearrangement uses TRBV27 and TRBJ2-5, with 7 bases that match TRBD1. Germline CDR1 reads MNHEY; CDR2 reads SMNVEV (reference sequence). J was trimmed by 0 bases and V by 8 bases; bases with no gene match: 9. This CDR3 is 15 amino acids long. This CDR3 reads CASSVGQLYQETQYF. As DNA, the CDR3 is TGTGCCAGCTCAGTGGGACAGCTGTACCAAGAGACCCAGTACTTC.

In the case of this clonotype: Since a much larger clone is just one base distant, this may be a read error. The chain recombines TRBV7-2 with TRBJ2-1, with 9 bases fitting TRBD1. In germline, CDR1 is SGHTA, CDR2 FQGNSA. This CDR3 has 16 amino acids. V dropped 6 bases and J dropped 9; count of bases not matched to a gene: 15. DNA of the CDR3: TGTGCCAGCAGTTCCCCGGGACAGGGTTTGTTCAGTGAGCAGTTCTTC. Translated, it gives CASSSPGQGLFSEQFF.

The chain employs TRBV4-1 and TRBJ2-7; 7 bases fit TRBD1. The CDR3 totals 15 residues. Germline trimming cut 1 base from V and 1 base from J; bases unmatched to any gene: 4. Germline V gene lookup returns CDR1 MGHRA and CDR2 YSYEKL. This CDR3 is CASSQVQDRSYEQYF. Here the CDR3 DNA reads TGCGCCAGCAGCCAAGTTCAGGACAGGTCCTACGAGCAGTACTTC.

This clonotype appeared many times. The chain links TRBV7-2 to TRBJ2-1, with D perhaps TRBD2 (6 bases). Germline V gene sequence: CDR1 SGHTA, CDR2 FQGNSA. The CDR3 spans 16 residues. The V gene lost 6 bases and the J gene lost 0 bases, with 15 bases spanning the gap. CDR3 residues: CASRFSGFNSYNEQFF. The CDR3 DNA follows: TGTGCCAGCAGATTTAGCGGCTTCAACTCCTACAATGAGCAGTTCTTC.

The CDR3 nucleotides read TGCAGTGGGCTTGTGAACTATGGCTACACCTTC. It yields the protein CSGLVNYGYTF. V gene TRBV20-1 combines with J gene TRBJ1-2; D unresolved. Germline lookup yields CDR1 DFQATT and CDR2 SNEGSKA (reference sequence). Trimming pared 7 bases from V and 2 bases from J, leaving 8 bases between. CDR3 length: 11 amino acids.

This clonotype occurred a few times. No conserved phenylalanine or tryptophan ends this CDR3, so it is likely a read error. The chain joins TRBV7-9 to TRBJ2-3, with D perhaps being TRBD1 or TRBD2 (5 bases each). V was clipped by 5 bases and J by 5 bases, with 11 bases between them. The germline CDR1 and CDR2 sequences are SEHNR and FQNEAQ (reference sequence). The CDR3 loop spans 13 amino acids. The CDR3: CASSTGAGDTQYL. CDR3 coding DNA: TGTGCCAGCAGCACCGGGGCCGGAGATACGCAGTATCTT.

This clonotype occurred a few times. The gene calls are TRBV7-6 and TRBJ1-1; D ambiguous. The CDR3 totals 16 residues. The germline V gene has CDR1 SGHVS and CDR2 FNYEAQ. V was trimmed by 1 base and J by 3 bases, leaving 15 bases between them. The DNA for the CDR3 is TGTGCCAGCAGCTTAGATGTTCGAGACGCGGACACTGAAGCTTTCTTT. Its translation: CASSLDVRDADTEAFF.

The chain joins TRBV6-6 to TRBJ2-3; D is undetermined. CDR1 MNHNY and CDR2 SVGAGI come from the germline V gene (reference sequence). This CDR3 comprises 15 residues. Trimming left V 2 bases short and J 4 bases short, with 13 bases between. CDR3: CASSYQDHFPDTQYF. The DNA of the CDR3 is TGTGCCAGCAGTTACCAGGACCATTTTCCAGATACGCAGTATTTT.

A few counts support this clonotype. The chain recombines TRBV6-2 or TRBV6-3 with TRBJ1-2; no firm D call. V was cut by 4 bases and J by 4 bases, with 10 bases left in between. Germline V gene data show CDR1 as MNHEY and CDR2 as SVGEGT. The CDR3 is made up of 13 amino acids. The chain's CDR3 is CASSWENGYGYTF. The CDR3 nucleotides read TGTGCCAGCAGTTGGGAGAACGGCTATGGCTACACCTTC.

Here the CDR3 DNA reads TGCGCCAGCAGCCATTTCCGGGACAGCAGCTCTGGGGCCAACGTCCTGACTTTC. This encodes CASSHFRDSSSGANVLTF. V gene TRBV4-1 combines with J gene TRBJ2-6, with 7 bases fitting TRBD1. The CDR3 is 18 amino acids. Germline loops: CDR1 MGHRA, CDR2 YSYEKL. Germline trimming cut 3 bases from V and 0 bases from J; bases unmatched to any gene: 8.

This clonotype was recorded a few times. J is TRBJ2-1 and V is TRBV9, with 13 bases matching TRBD2. The length of the CDR3 is 18 residues. CDR1 is SGDLS, CDR2 YYNGEE, per germline. V lost 4 bases to trimming and J lost 0 bases; unmatched junction nucleotides: 7. For the CDR3, the DNA is TGTGCCAGCAGCCCTTATCGACTAGCGGGGGGCTCCTACAATGAGCAGTTCTTC. Protein: CASSPYRLAGGSYNEQFF.

This chain uses TRBV2 with TRBJ2-3; TRBD2 matches at 14 bases. Trimming at V came to 6 bases and at J to 12 bases, leaving 5 bases not matched to a gene. Germline values: CDR1 SNHLY, CDR2 FYNNEI. This CDR3 has 13 residues. The CDR3 is CASRRTSGGPQYF. The CDR3 DNA reads TGTGCCAGCAGGCGGACTAGCGGGGGGCCCCAGTATTTT.

The chain links TRBV5-1 to TRBJ1-6, with D perhaps TRBD1 (6 bases). The CDR3 sequence is 14 residues long. The V gene lost 3 bases and the J gene lost 8 bases, with 12 bases spanning the gap. CDR1 SGHRS and CDR2 YFSETQ come from the germline V gene. DNA for the CDR3: TGCGCCAGCAGCTATACAGGGTGGGATTCACCCCTCCACTTT. Translating it yields CASSYTGWDSPLHF.

J is TRBJ2-7 and V is TRBV27, with unresolved D. V lost 0 bases and J 5 bases, leaving 17 bases between the germline ends. CDR3 length equals 16 residues. Germline V gives CDR1 MNHEY, CDR2 SMNVEV (reference sequence). The CDR3 sequence: CASSLSINLGFHEQYF. Here the CDR3 DNA reads TGTGCCAGCAGTTTATCGATAAACTTAGGGTTCCACGAGCAGTACTTC.

The rearrangement links TRBV6-2 or TRBV6-3 to TRBJ1-1; D uncertain. Germline loops: CDR1 MNHEY, CDR2 SVGEGT. This CDR3 is built from 14 residues. V was trimmed by 1 base and J by 1 base, leaving 7 bases between them. CDR3 amino acids: CASSYFSGNTEAFF. The CDR3 coding sequence is TGTGCCAGCAGTTACTTTTCCGGGAACACTGAAGCTTTCTTT.

For this clonotype: At one end the junction does not follow the germline gene, possibly because of a read error. This chain connects TRBV7-9 to TRBJ1-5; 12 bases agree with TRBD1. The CDR3 has 14 residues. CDR1 SEHNR and CDR2 FQNEAQ come from the germline V gene (reference sequence). This CDR3 reads CVSSAGTGGQPQHF. The CDR3 DNA follows: TGTGTCAGCAGCGCCGGGACAGGGGGCCAGCCCCAGCATTTT.